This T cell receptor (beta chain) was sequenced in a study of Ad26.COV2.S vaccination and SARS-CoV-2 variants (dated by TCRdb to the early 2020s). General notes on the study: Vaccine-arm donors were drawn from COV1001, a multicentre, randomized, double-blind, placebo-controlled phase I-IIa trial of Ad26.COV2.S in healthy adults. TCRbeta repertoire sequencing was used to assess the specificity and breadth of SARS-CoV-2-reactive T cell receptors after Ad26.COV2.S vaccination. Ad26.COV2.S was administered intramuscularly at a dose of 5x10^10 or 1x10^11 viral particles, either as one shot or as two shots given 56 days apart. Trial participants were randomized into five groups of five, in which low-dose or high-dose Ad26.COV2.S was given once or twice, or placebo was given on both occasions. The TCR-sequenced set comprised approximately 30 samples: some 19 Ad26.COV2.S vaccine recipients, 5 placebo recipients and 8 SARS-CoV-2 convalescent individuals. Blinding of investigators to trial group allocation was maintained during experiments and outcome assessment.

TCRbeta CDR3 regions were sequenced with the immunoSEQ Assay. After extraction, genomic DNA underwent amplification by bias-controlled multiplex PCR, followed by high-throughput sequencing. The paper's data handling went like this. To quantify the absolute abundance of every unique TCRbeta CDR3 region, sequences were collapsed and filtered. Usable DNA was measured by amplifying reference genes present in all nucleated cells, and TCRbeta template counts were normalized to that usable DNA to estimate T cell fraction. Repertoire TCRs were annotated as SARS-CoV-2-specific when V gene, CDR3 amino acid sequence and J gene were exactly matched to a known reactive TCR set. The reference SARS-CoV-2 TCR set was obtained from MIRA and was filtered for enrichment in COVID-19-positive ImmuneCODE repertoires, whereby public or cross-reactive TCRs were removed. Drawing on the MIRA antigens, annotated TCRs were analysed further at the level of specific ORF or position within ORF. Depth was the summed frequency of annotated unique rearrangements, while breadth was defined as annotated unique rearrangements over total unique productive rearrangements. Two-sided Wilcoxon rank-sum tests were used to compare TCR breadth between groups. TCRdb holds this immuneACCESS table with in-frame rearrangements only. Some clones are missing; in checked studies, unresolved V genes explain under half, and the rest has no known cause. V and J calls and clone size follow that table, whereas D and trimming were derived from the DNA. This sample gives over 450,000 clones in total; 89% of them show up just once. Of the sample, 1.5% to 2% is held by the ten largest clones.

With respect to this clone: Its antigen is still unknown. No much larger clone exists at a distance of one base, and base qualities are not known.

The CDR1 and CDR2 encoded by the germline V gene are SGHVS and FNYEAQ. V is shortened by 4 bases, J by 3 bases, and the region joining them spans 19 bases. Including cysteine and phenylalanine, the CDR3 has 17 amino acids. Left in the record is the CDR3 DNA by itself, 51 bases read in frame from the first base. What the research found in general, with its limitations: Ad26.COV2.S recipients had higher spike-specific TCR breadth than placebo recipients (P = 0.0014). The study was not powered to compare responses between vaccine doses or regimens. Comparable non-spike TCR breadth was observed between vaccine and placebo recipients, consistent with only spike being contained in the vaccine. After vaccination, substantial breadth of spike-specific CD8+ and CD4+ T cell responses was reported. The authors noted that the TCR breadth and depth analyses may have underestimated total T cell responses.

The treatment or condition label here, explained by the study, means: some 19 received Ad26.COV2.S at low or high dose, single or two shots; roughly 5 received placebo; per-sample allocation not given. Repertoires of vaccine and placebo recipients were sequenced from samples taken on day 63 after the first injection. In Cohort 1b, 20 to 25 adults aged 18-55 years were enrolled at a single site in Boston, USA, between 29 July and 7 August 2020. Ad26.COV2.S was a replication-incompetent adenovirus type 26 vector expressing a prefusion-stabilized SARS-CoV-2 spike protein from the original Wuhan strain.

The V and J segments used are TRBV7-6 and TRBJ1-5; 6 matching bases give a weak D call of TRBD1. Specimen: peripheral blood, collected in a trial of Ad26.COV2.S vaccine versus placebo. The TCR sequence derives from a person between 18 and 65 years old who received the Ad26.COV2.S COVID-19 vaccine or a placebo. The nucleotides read TGTGCCAGCAGCTCCCAAGACCCACAGGGAATCAATCAGCCCCAGCATTTT. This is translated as CASSSQDPQGINQPQHF.